These 11 T cell receptor beta chains share one sample of origin, sequenced in a study of Ad26.COV2.S vaccination and SARS-CoV-2 variants. Here immunoSEQ multiplex PCR was the method, and the copy in TCRdb shows in-frame clones only, minus some. The sample has over 110,000 clones, roughly 85% seen once. Sample: peripheral blood, taken after recovery from COVID-19. The receptors here all came from a human donor who had recovered from COVID-19.

The chain employs TRBV6-5 and TRBJ2-3; TRBD1 matches 7 bases. The V segment lost 6 bases and the J segment 0 bases; nucleotides outside the gene matches: 3. From germline, CDR1 is MNHEY and CDR2 SVGAGI. CDR3 length: 14 amino acids. CDR3: CASRVTGSTDTQYF. CDR3 bases: TGTGCCAGCAGGGTGACAGGGAGCACAGATACGCAGTATTTT.

This clone was counted once. The chain's CDR3 is CASSPGTANEQFF. DNA for the CDR3: TGTGCCAGCAGCCCCGGGACGGCCAATGAGCAGTTCTTC. The chain combines TRBV11-3 with TRBJ2-1; D may match TRBD1 or TRBD2 (5 bases each). This CDR3 spans 13 amino acids. CDR1 and CDR2 from the germline V gene are SGHNT and YENEEA. V lost 5 bases to trimming and J lost 6 bases, with 11 bases between them. Full variable domain (missing parts from reference TRBV11-3 and TRBJ2-1): EAGVVQSPRYKIIEKKQPVAFWCNPISGHNTLYWYLQNLGQGPELLIRYENEEAVDDSQLPKDRFSAERLKGVDSTLKIQPAELGDSAVYLCASSPGTANEQFFGPGTRLTVL.

The chain has TRBV11-2 and TRBJ2-5, with a weak D call TRBD2 (5 bases). V gave up 9 bases and J gave up 0 bases, with 17 bases separating them. The length of the CDR3 is 15 residues. Germline V lookup: CDR1 SGHAT, CDR2 FQNNGV. The CDR3 loop reads CASHQWPGNQETQYF. The CDR3, as DNA: TGTGCCAGTCACCAGTGGCCGGGGAACCAAGAGACCCAGTACTTC.

There are a few counts of this clone. DNA of the CDR3: TGCGCCAGCAGCTTGCTAGCGGGGGGGCCCGGGGAGCAGTTCTTC. Translation: CASSLLAGGPGEQFF. V gene TRBV5-1 combines with J gene TRBJ2-1; the match to TRBD2 covers 12 bases. Germline lookup yields CDR1 SGHRS and CDR2 YFSETQ. J was trimmed by 10 bases and V by 1 base; bases with no gene match: 6. This CDR3 spans 15 amino acids.

The chain employs TRBV3-1 (or the pseudogene TRBV3-2) and TRBJ2-1, with D hard to call. Germline lookup yields CDR1 LGHDT and CDR2 YNNKEL (reference sequence). The CDR3 covers 15 residues. Trimming pared 0 bases from V and 0 bases from J, leaving 6 bases between. The CDR3 region is CASSQDSRSYNEQFF. CDR3 DNA sequence: TGTGCCAGCAGCCAAGACAGTCGCTCCTACAATGAGCAGTTCTTC.

The chain recombines TRBV27 with TRBJ1-2, with D possibly being TRBD1 (5 bases). Trimming took 0 bases from V and 3 from J, leaving 11 bases between them. Looked up from germline, CDR1 is MNHEY and CDR2 is SMNVEV (reference sequence). This CDR3 has 15 amino acids. CDR3 loop: CASSLSRGRDYGYTF. For the CDR3, the DNA is TGTGCCAGCAGTTTATCGAGGGGCAGGGACTATGGCTACACCTTC.

The chain links TRBV7-6 to TRBJ2-2; no clear D gene. The CDR3 loop spans 16 amino acids. Trimming removed 2 bases at V and 1 base at J, with 11 bases between. Per the germline V gene, CDR1 is SGHVS and CDR2 is FNYEAQ. The CDR3 spells CASSLFSAKNTGELFF. Written as DNA, the CDR3 is TGTGCCAGCAGCTTATTTTCAGCAAAGAACACCGGGGAGCTGTTTTTT.

The chain carries TRBV30 and TRBJ2-5; D may match TRBD1 or TRBD2 (6 bases each). The CDR3 has 14 amino acids. V dropped 5 bases and J dropped 3 bases, with 16 bases sitting between them. Germline assignment: CDR1 GTSNPN and CDR2 SVGIG (reference sequence). The DNA for the CDR3 is TGTGCCTGGGGGCGGGGACACGGGAAAGAGACCCAGTACTTC. Residues: CAWGRGHGKETQYF.

The V and J genes are TRBV19 and TRBJ1-1, with D uncertain. The V and J ends lost 1 base and 1 base respectively, with 7 bases between them. Per germline, CDR1 LNHDA and CDR2 SQIVND (reference sequence). The CDR3 has 14 amino acids. The DNA of the CDR3 is TGTGCCAGTAGTATAGGGCTAACGAACACTGAAGCTTTCTTT. Its translation is CASSIGLTNTEAFF.

The chain employs TRBV18 and TRBJ1-1; 7 nucleotides agree with TRBD1. V was clipped by 5 bases and J by 0 bases; unmatched bases: 6. There are 15 residues in the CDR3. In germline, CDR1 is KGHSH, CDR2 LQKENI. CDR3 sequence: CASSSRTGMNTEAFF. The CDR3 DNA reads TGTGCCAGCTCATCGCGGACAGGTATGAACACTGAAGCTTTCTTT.

The V gene is TRBV9, the J gene TRBJ2-2, with D possibly being TRBD1 (6 bases). V was cut by 0 bases and J by 3 bases, with 9 bases left in between. CDR1 and CDR2 from the germline V gene are SGDLS and YYNGEE. The CDR3 runs to 15 residues. The CDR3 loop is CASSVGDMDTGELFF. The CDR3 DNA reads TGTGCCAGCAGCGTAGGGGACATGGACACCGGGGAGCTGTTTTTT.